These 29 T cell receptor beta chains originate from one sample sequenced in a study of cytomegalovirus exposure and HLA in healthy donors (dated by TCRdb to 2017 to 2019). Receptors were amplified or captured by the immunoSEQ multiplex PCR assay. For the multiplex PCR, a mixture combining 60 forward primers for TCR Vbeta segments and 13 reverse primers for TCR Jbeta segments was used. TCRdb provides this immuneACCESS table in a form limited to in-frame rearrangements. Some clones are lacking; in checked studies, under half of them reflect an unresolved V gene, and why the rest are absent is not known. The table for this sample lists approximately 210,000 clones; about four fifths of them were counted only once. The ten largest clonotypes hold nearly 0.4% of the sample. The specimen sequenced was PBMCs. Receptor source: a male donor in good health and CMV-seropositive.

The CDR3 loop is CASSYQGARGYGYTF. The CDR3 coding sequence is TGTGCCAGCAGCTATCAGGGGGCGCGCGGCTATGGCTACACCTTC. The chain carries TRBV6-5 and TRBJ1-2; the match to TRBD1 covers 8 bases. The CDR3 length is 15 residues. The ends lost 6 bases at V and 4 bases at J; junction bases unmatched: 10. The germline CDR1 and CDR2 sequences are MNHEY and SVGAGI.

The chain couples TRBV10-1 to TRBJ2-1; the match to TRBD2 covers 10 bases. This CDR3 spans 14 amino acids. CDR1 is WNHNN, CDR2 SYGVQD, per germline (reference sequence). V dropped 8 bases and J dropped 4; count of bases not matched to a gene: 5. CDR3 DNA sequence: TGCGCCAGCGGCCAGCGGGGGGGGTACAATGAGCAGTTCTTC. Translating gives CASGQRGGYNEQFF.

V usage is TRBV27 and J usage is TRBJ1-2; D is ambiguous. Trimming removed 0 bases from V and 4 bases from J, with 9 bases in between. Germline CDR1 and CDR2: MNHEY and SMNVEV (reference sequence). The CDR3 runs to 14 residues. CDR3 sequence reads: CASSLSSGGYGYTF. CDR3 DNA sequence: TGTGCCAGCAGTTTATCTTCCGGTGGCTATGGCTACACCTTC.

The chain employs TRBV9 and TRBJ2-5, with TRBD2 as a possible D gene (5 bases). The CDR3 has 15 residues. The ends were cut back, 0 bases at V and 4 bases at J, with 13 bases in the middle. Germline-derived CDR1 and CDR2 are SGDLS and YYNGEE. CDR3 in amino acids: CASSVDSWESETQYF. The CDR3 region has the DNA TGTGCCAGCAGCGTAGATTCTTGGGAGTCAGAGACCCAGTACTTC.

This chain uses TRBV5-6 with TRBJ2-7, with 9 bases fitting TRBD2. The ends lost 4 bases at V and 0 bases at J; junction bases unmatched: 2. Germline CDR1 reads SGHDT; CDR2 reads YYEEEE. The CDR3 has 14 residues. The CDR3 sequence is CASSHSGSSYEQYF. CDR3 bases: TGTGCCAGCAGCCATAGCGGGAGCTCCTACGAGCAGTACTTC.

This clone was seen a handful of times. This CDR3 is CASSAHADYGNTIYF. CDR3 nucleotides: TGTGCCAGCAGTGCCCATGCGGACTACGGAAACACCATATATTTT. The genes are TRBV25-1 and TRBJ1-3; no firm D call. Germline CDR1 and CDR2: MGHDK and SYGVNS. Trimming took 4 bases from V and 4 from J, leaving 14 bases between them. The CDR3 spans 15 residues.

CDR3 nucleotides: TGTGCCAGCAGCCTCTCGACTAGCCACGAGCAGTACTTC. This translates into CASSLSTSHEQYF. J is TRBJ2-7 and V is TRBV7-2, with TRBD2 identical over 7 bases. V lost 5 bases, J lost 5 bases, and 6 bases stayed unmatched. CDR3 size: 13 residues. From germline, CDR1 is SGHTA and CDR2 FQGNSA.

J is TRBJ1-6 and V is TRBV5-1, with TRBD1 identical over 10 bases. Germline V gene lookup returns CDR1 SGHRS and CDR2 YFSETQ. This CDR3 is built from 14 residues. Losses at the gene ends were 0 bases for V and 10 bases for J; bases not matched to a gene: 1. The CDR3 loop reads CASSLGTGGSPLHF. The CDR3 coding sequence is TGCGCCAGCAGCTTGGGGACAGGGGGGTCACCCCTCCACTTT.

The chain is built from TRBV2 and TRBJ2-6, with 8 positions matching TRBD1. Germline V gene sequence: CDR1 SNHLY, CDR2 FYNNEI. This CDR3 comprises 18 residues. Trimming at V came to 6 bases and at J to 0 bases, leaving 10 bases not matched to a gene. The CDR3 bases are TGTGCCAGCAGCCATGGGGGGACAGGAGGCTCTGGGGCCAACGTCCTGACTTTC. Protein: CASSHGGTGGSGANVLTF.

The rearrangement links TRBV7-9 to TRBJ2-3, with D possibly matching TRBD2 (5 bases). The CDR3 loop spans 14 amino acids. The germline CDR1 and CDR2 sequences are SEHNR and FQNEAQ (reference sequence). Trimming left V 3 bases short and J 2 bases short, with 9 bases between. The CDR3 bases are TGTGCCAGCAGCTTCGAGGGCAACACAGATACGCAGTATTTT. Translating gives CASSFEGNTDTQYF.

This clone showed up just a few times. The rearrangement uses TRBV11-1 and TRBJ1-1, with a possible D match to TRBD1 (6 bases). CDR1 SGHAT and CDR2 FQDESV come from the germline V gene (reference sequence). The CDR3 totals 13 residues. V was trimmed by 7 bases and J by 5 bases, leaving 14 bases between them. In nucleotides, the CDR3 is TGTGCCAGCACCAAACCAGGGGTTACTGAAGCTTTCTTT. It translates to CASTKPGVTEAFF.

V usage is TRBV7-9 and J usage is TRBJ2-1; D call uncertain. Trimming removed 2 bases at V and 1 base at J, with 6 bases between. The CDR3 length is 14 residues. Germline V gives CDR1 SEHNR, CDR2 FQNEAQ (reference sequence). CDR3 region: CASSLIGSYNEQFF. In nucleotides, the CDR3 is TGTGCCAGCAGCTTAATCGGGTCCTACAATGAGCAGTTCTTC. Full variable domain (remainder filled in from reference TRBV7-9 and TRBJ2-1): DTGVSQNPRHKITKRGQNVTFRCDPISEHNRLYWYRQTLGQGPEFLTYFQNEAQLEKSRLLSDRFSAERPKGSFSTLEIQRTEQGDSAMYLCASSLIGSYNEQFFGPGTRLTVL.

This chain links TRBV28 with TRBJ2-2; D possibly corresponds to TRBD2 (5 bases). This CDR3 is 15 amino acids long. Looked up from germline, CDR1 is MDHEN and CDR2 is SYDVKM. The V and J ends lost 3 bases and 5 bases respectively, with 13 bases between them. The CDR3 here is CASSLARVITGELFF. The CDR3 DNA follows: TGTGCCAGCAGTTTGGCGAGGGTTATAACCGGGGAGCTGTTTTTT. Filled out from reference TRBV28 and TRBJ2-2, the complete variable domain reads DVKVTQSSRYLVKRTGEKVFLECVQDMDHENMFWYRQDPGLGLRLIYFSYDVKMKEKGDIPEGYSVSREKKERFSLILESASTNQTSMYLCASSLARVITGELFFGEGSRLTVL.

The gene calls are TRBV7-2 and TRBJ2-7; 9 bases align to TRBD1. This CDR3 has 13 residues. The J segment lost 5 bases and the V segment lost 6 bases, leaving 5 bases of the junction unmatched. Germline values: CDR1 SGHTA, CDR2 FQGNSA. The CDR3 DNA sequence: TGTGCCAGCAGACTCGGGACAGGGAACGAGCAGTACTTC. Protein sequence: CASRLGTGNEQYF.

The V and J genes are TRBV2 and TRBJ1-3; D unclear. This CDR3 comprises 13 residues. The germline gives CDR1 SNHLY, CDR2 FYNNEI. Trimming shortened V by 11 bases and J by 1 base, and 12 bases separated the two germline ends. The CDR3: CAVPLESGNTIYF. The CDR3 coding sequence is TGTGCCGTGCCGTTGGAGTCTGGAAACACCATATATTTT.

The chain has TRBV4-2 and TRBJ1-6; D gene uncertain. The CDR3 has 13 residues. Germline V gives CDR1 LGHNA, CDR2 YNFKEQ. V dropped 3 bases and J dropped 14 bases, with 14 bases sitting between them. The CDR3 coding sequence is TGTGCCAGCAGCCATCCTGCGGGTTCGACCCTCCACTTT. This gives the protein CASSHPAGSTLHF.

This chain joins TRBV15 and TRBJ2-1; 8 nucleotides agree with TRBD1. This CDR3 contains 14 residues. The J segment lost 2 bases and the V segment lost 5 bases, leaving 2 bases of the junction unmatched. Per germline, CDR1 LNHNV and CDR2 YYDKDF (reference sequence). In nucleotides, the CDR3 is TGTGCCACCAGCTCGGACAGGGCCTACAATGAGCAGTTCTTC. Translating it yields CATSSDRAYNEQFF.

This clone was picked up a small number of times. The chain uses TRBV18 and TRBJ2-7, with TRBD1 matching over 7 bases. Germline V lookup: CDR1 KGHSH, CDR2 LQKENI. CDR3 length: 15 residues. The ends lost 1 base at V and 5 bases at J; junction bases unmatched: 8. CDR3 residues: CASSPLIGGGHEQYF. The DNA for the CDR3 is TGTGCCAGCTCACCACTGATAGGGGGCGGCCACGAGCAGTACTTC. The full variable domain, rest sourced from reference TRBV18 and TRBJ2-7, is NAGVMQNPRHLVRRRGQEARLRCSPMKGHSHVYWYRQLPEEGLKFMVYLQKENIIDESGMPKERFSAEFPKEGPSILRIQQVVRGDSAAYFCASSPLIGGGHEQYFGPGTRLTVT.

The V and J genes are TRBV19 and TRBJ1-1; maybe TRBD1 (5 bases). The CDR3 is 13 amino acids. V lost 5 bases to trimming and J lost 6 bases, with 13 bases between them. The germline CDR1 and CDR2 sequences are LNHDA and SQIVND (reference sequence). The CDR3, as DNA: TGTGCCAGTAGTGTCCCTCGGGGGGCTGAAGCTTTCTTT. Its translation: CASSVPRGAEAFF. The whole variable domain, filled in from reference TRBV19 and TRBJ1-1, reads DGGITQSPKYLFRKEGQNVTLSCEQNLNHDAMYWYRQDPGQGLRLIYYSQIVNDFQKGDIAEGYSVSREKKESFPLTVTSAQKNPTAFYLCASSVPRGAEAFFGQGTRLTVV.

The CDR3 DNA reads as TGTGCCAGCAGCGCTTTCGGCGGTGAGCAGTTCTTC. This gives the protein CASSAFGGEQFF. V usage is TRBV7-2 and J usage is TRBJ2-1; unclear D gene. Germline-derived CDR1 and CDR2 are SGHTA and FQGNSA. Trimming cost V 5 bases and J 9 bases, with 11 bases left between them. CDR3 size: 12 residues.

V is TRBV7-6 and J is TRBJ1-3; D possibly corresponds to TRBD1 (5 bases). CDR3 length equals 13 residues. V was shortened by 2 bases and J by 8 bases, with 10 bases between the two germline ends. Germline CDR1 reads SGHVS; CDR2 reads FNYEAQ. The CDR3 DNA follows: TGTGCCAGCAGCTTACTCACAGGCGACACCATATATTTT. Translating gives CASSLLTGDTIYF.

The chain joins TRBV9 to TRBJ2-1; 14 bases map to TRBD2. This CDR3 contains 16 residues. Unmatched junction bases numbered 4, after V lost 4 bases and J lost 4 bases. CDR1 is SGDLS, CDR2 YYNGEE, per germline. CDR3 in amino acids: CASSPRTSGGYNEQFF. CDR3 nucleotides: TGTGCCAGCAGCCCCCGGACTAGCGGGGGGTACAATGAGCAGTTCTTC.

This sequence joins TRBV9 and TRBJ2-2, with 8 bases that match TRBD2. Looked up from germline, CDR1 is SGDLS and CDR2 is YYNGEE. The CDR3 is 14 amino acids. J was trimmed by 5 bases and V by 2 bases; bases with no gene match: 2. Written as DNA, the CDR3 is TGTGCCAGCAGCGTTAGCGGGGTTACCGGGGAGCTGTTTTTT. Translated: CASSVSGVTGELFF.

V and J are TRBV18 and TRBJ2-7, with TRBD1 matching 8 bases. This CDR3 region has 14 residues. CDR1 is KGHSH and CDR2 is LQKENI in the germline V gene. With V trimmed by 2 bases and J by 4 bases, 4 bases remained unmatched. Written as DNA, the CDR3 is TGTGCCAGCTCACCAAGGACAGGGTTATACGAGCAGTACTTC. This encodes CASSPRTGLYEQYF.

V gene TRBV7-2 combines with J gene TRBJ2-7; a weak D match, TRBD1 (5 bases). Germline CDR1 SGHTA, CDR2 FQGNSA. This CDR3 is 13 amino acids long. Trimming removed 4 bases at V and 5 bases at J, with 12 bases between. CDR3 sequence reads: CASSSRSRDEQYF. The CDR3, as DNA: TGTGCCAGCAGCTCCAGGAGCAGGGACGAGCAGTACTTC.

The gene calls are TRBV11-1 and TRBJ2-5, with TRBD2 identical over 7 bases. There are 14 residues in the CDR3. Germline values: CDR1 SGHAT, CDR2 FQDESV (reference sequence). The trim removed 4 bases at V and 2 bases at J, leaving 4 bases unmatched. The CDR3 coding sequence is TGTGCCAGCAGCTATACTAGCGCGCAAGAGACCCAGTACTTC. Translated: CASSYTSAQETQYF.

CDR3 in amino acids: CASTAGETQYF. DNA of the CDR3: TGTGCCAGTACCGCGGGGGAGACCCAGTACTTC. The rearrangement joins TRBV19 to TRBJ2-5, with D perhaps matching TRBD2 (6 bases). The germline CDR1 and CDR2 sequences are LNHDA and SQIVND (reference sequence). The V end lost 7 bases, the J end lost 5 bases, and 8 bases lay between the germline ends. The CDR3 has 11 amino acids. Full variable domain (missing parts from reference TRBV19 and TRBJ2-5): DGGITQSPKYLFRKEGQNVTLSCEQNLNHDAMYWYRQDPGQGLRLIYYSQIVNDFQKGDIAEGYSVSREKKESFPLTVTSAQKNPTAFYLCASTAGETQYFGPGTRLLVL.

The rearrangement uses TRBV18 and TRBJ1-5, with D perhaps matching TRBD1 (5 bases). Germline-derived CDR1 and CDR2 are KGHSH and LQKENI. Trimming took 6 bases from V and 0 from J, leaving 15 bases between them. The CDR3 is 16 residues long. CDR3 protein: CASSGGGGNSNQPQHF. CDR3 DNA sequence: TGTGCCAGCTCGGGCGGCGGGGGTAATAGCAATCAGCCCCAGCATTTT.

This chain links TRBV23-1 with TRBJ2-5, with 8 bases matching TRBD2. TRBV23-1 belongs to the ORF category, with a function that is uncertain. The CDR3 is 16 residues long. The V segment lost 7 bases and the J segment 1 base; nucleotides outside the gene matches: 11. The CDR3 spells CASIYTRGGLQETQYF. The CDR3 DNA follows: TGCGCCAGCATCTATACCCGGGGGGGACTCCAAGAGACCCAGTACTTC.